This T cell receptor beta chain originates from a study of OX40 agonist ivuxolimab in advanced cancers. After removal of 5 bases from V and 6 bases from J, the junction contained 3 bases not matched to a gene. The germline V gene has CDR1 MNHNY and CDR2 SVGAGI (reference sequence). CDR3 length: 13 amino acids. This table comes from immunoSEQ multiplex PCR, and its TCRdb copy is limited to in-frame clones, with some not included. This table holds about 78,000 clones, approximately 88% found once. The sequencing used CD4+ or CD8+ T cells sorted from blood, collected in a trial of the OX40 agonist ivuxolimab. The rearrangement links TRBV6-6 to TRBJ2-3, with 9 bases aligning to TRBD2. The TCR comes from an adult with an advanced solid tumor such as melanoma, head and neck, liver or kidney cancer. CDR3 protein: CASSPGTSDTQYF. The CDR3 DNA reads as TGTGCCAGCAGTCCCGGGACTAGCGATACGCAGTATTTT.